This TCR beta chain is from a study of human T cells and chemical hapten exposure. Turning to the study itself: Sensitization employed 2% DPC on about 2 cm by about 2 cm of upper inner arm skin. Study-level findings and limits: No change in TCRs above 1 in 1000 frequency was produced by DPC sensitization.

Time point meaning: patch test 1, 2 weeks after DPC sensitization. Documented treatment: therapeutic diphenylcyclopropenone sensitization with weekly scalp DPC. Trimming removed 7 bases at V and 3 bases at J, with 12 bases between. This CDR3 spans 12 amino acids. Germline V CDR1 and CDR2: SQVTM, ANQGSEA. This clonotype was counted many times. The target antigen is unknown. Single cDNA molecules in the library carried unique molecular identifiers attached during preparation. One entry per CDR3 protein, called by TCRdb with MiXCR from the RACE reads. The sample shows 74,000 or so distinct CDR3 sequences, 10% to 15% of them seen only once.

The TCR sequence derives from a woman aged 60-75 years with alopecia areata. Some clones in this sample may be carry-over from other donors' samples. This chain links TRBV29-1 with TRBJ1-2; D not resolved. This specimen was whole blood, taken in connection with sensitization to the hapten diphenylcyclopropenone (DPC). Here the CDR3 reads CSGGSPYYGYTF. CDR3 DNA sequence: TGCAGCGGCGGTTCGCCCTACTATGGCTACACCTTC.